This T cell receptor (beta chain) was sequenced in a study of blood T cell repertoires in COVID-19. In the study overall: Sites in the United States, Italy and Spain provided acute and convalescent COVID-19 samples. Nucleic acid was either cDNA or gDNA, and it came from T cells, B-cell-depleted T cells, or PBMCs.

In the authors' workflow: For nucleated cells, counts were estimated from reference gene primer amplification. Repertoires were generated with immunoSEQ multiplex PCR, while TCRdb's copy carries only in-frame clones and drops some. V, J and clone size derive from that table, while D and trimming were established from the DNA sequence. The sample holds under 35,000 clones; approximately 89% are singletons and the top ten take 13% to 15%. This clone was observed a single time. The germline gives CDR1 SGHTS, CDR2 YDEGEE. This CDR3 has 18 residues. V was clipped by 4 bases and J by 2 bases; unmatched bases: 13.

The chain uses TRBV5-8 and TRBJ2-5, with 11 bases lining up with TRBD2. The TCR sequence derives from a man in his sixties with active COVID-19. Sequenced material: peripheral blood. The DNA of the CDR3 is TGTGCCAGCAGCGACCCCGGGACTAGCGGACGAACTCAAGAGACCCAGTACTTC. As protein: CASSDPGTSGRTQETQYF.